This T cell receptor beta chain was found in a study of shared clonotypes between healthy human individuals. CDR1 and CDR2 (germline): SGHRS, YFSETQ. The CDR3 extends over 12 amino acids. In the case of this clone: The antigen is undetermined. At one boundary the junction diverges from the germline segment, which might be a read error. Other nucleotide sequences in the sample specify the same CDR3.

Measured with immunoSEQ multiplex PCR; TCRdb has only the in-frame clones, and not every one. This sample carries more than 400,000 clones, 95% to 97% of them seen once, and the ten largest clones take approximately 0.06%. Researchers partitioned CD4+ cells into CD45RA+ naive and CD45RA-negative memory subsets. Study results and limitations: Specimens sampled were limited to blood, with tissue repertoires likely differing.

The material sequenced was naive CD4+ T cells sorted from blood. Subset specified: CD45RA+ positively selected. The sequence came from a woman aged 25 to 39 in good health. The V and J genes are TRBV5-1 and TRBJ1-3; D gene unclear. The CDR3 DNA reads TGCGCCAGCAGCTTACCTGGGAACACCATATATTTT. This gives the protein CASSLPGNTIYF.